The rows below give T cell receptor beta chains drawn from one sample of a study of blood T cell repertoires in COVID-19. The assay was immunoSEQ multiplex PCR, and TCRdb's table has in-frame clones only and misses some. Of roughly 170,000 clones in the sample, 75% to 90% are singletons; the top ten hold approximately 4.4%. The sequencing input was PBMCs or T cells enriched from blood (not recorded which). Receptors originate from a woman in her fifties or sixties who had recovered from COVID-19. Each CDR3 is given with its conserved first and last residue. D genes are given only for firm matches. The listing skips clone size in some rows; elsewhere it reads once, few, many or a size class.

J gene	V gene	clone size	D gene	CDR3 DNA	CDR3 protein
TRBJ1-2	TRBV7-8	.	TRBD1	TGTGCCAGCAGCTTAGTCAGGACAGGGATAAAAAACTATGGCTACACCTTC	CASSLVRTGIKNYGYTF
TRBJ1-5	TRBV2	.	.	TGTGCCAGCAGTGAGGGGACATATAGCAATCAGCCCCAGCATTTT	CASSEGTYSNQPQHF
TRBJ1-2	TRBV14	few	.	TGTGCCAGCAGCCAAGATCAGCAGGGAAGAGGCTACACCTTC	CASSQDQQGRGYTF
TRBJ2-1	TRBV6-5	.	TRBD2	TGTGCCAGCACCCCCGGGACTAGCATCGATGAGCAGTTCTTC	CASTPGTSIDEQFF
TRBJ2-1	TRBV27	.	.	TGTGCCAGCACAAAACAGGGAACCTACAATGAGCAGTTCTTC	CASTKQGTYNEQFF
TRBJ1-3	TRBV11-2	.	.	TGTGCCAGCAGCTTTGTCAGGGGCTCTGGAAACACCATATATTTT	CASSFVRGSGNTIYF
TRBJ2-2	TRBV9	.	.	TGTGCCAGCAGCGCCCTAGGGGCCACCACCGGGGAGCTGTTTTTT	CASSALGATTGELFF
TRBJ2-2	TRBV30	few	TRBD1	TGTGCCTGGAGCGCGGACAGGGGAAGTGGGACCGGGGAGCTGTTTTTT	CAWSADRGSGTGELFF
TRBJ2-1	TRBV4-1	.	TRBD2	TGCGCCAGCGTGGGGGGGACTAGCGGGGCTTACAAGGAGCAGTTCTTC	CASVGGTSGAYKEQFF
TRBJ1-2	TRBV19	.	TRBD1	TGTGCCAGTAGTGGACAGGGTTCAGGCTACACCTTC	CASSGQGSGYTF
TRBJ1-6	TRBV5-1	.	.	TGCGCCAGCAGCTTGGGCGAGCTTGCGAATTCACCCCTCCACTTT	CASSLGELANSPLHF
TRBJ1-2	TRBV28	.	TRBD1	TGTGCCAGCAGTTTAGGCAGGGGGGAAGCTAACTATGGCTACACCTTC	CASSLGRGEANYGYTF
TRBJ1-2	TRBV10-2	.	TRBD1	TGCGCCAGCAGGTTGACAGGGGACGTGAACGGCTACACCTTC	CASRLTGDVNGYTF
TRBJ1-2	TRBV4-3	.	.	TGCGCCAGCAGCCAAACCCAGGGGACTAACTATGGCTACACCTTC	CASSQTQGTNYGYTF
TRBJ1-1	TRBV5-1	.	TRBD1	TGCGCCAGCAGCCCTCAGGGGGACACTGAAGCTTTCTTT	CASSPQGDTEAFF
TRBJ2-1	TRBV7-6	.	.	TGTGCCAGCAGCTTCAGTGTCGATGAGCAGTTCTTC	CASSFSVDEQFF
TRBJ1-2	TRBV6-5	.	.	TGTGCCAGCAGCCAGTCCGGAAGGAGGGGCTATGGCTACACCTTC	CASSQSGRRGYGYTF
TRBJ1-4	TRBV19	.	TRBD1	TGTGCCAGTAGAGGGACAGTTCTTAATGAAAAACTGTTTTTT	CASRGTVLNEKLFF
TRBJ2-1	TRBV2	.	TRBD2	TGTGCCAGAACTAGCGGATTCTACAATGAGCAGTTCTTC	CARTSGFYNEQFF
TRBJ2-5	TRBV19	.	.	TGTGCCAGTAGTATAGATGTAGTCCAAGAGACCCAGTACTTC	CASSIDVVQETQYF
TRBJ1-1	TRBV2	.	.	TGTGCCAGCAGTGGACGACACCGTGAAGCTTTCTTT	CASSGRHREAFF
TRBJ1-2	TRBV4-1	.	.	TGCGCCAGCAGCCAAGCCGACAGGAACTATGGCTACACCTTC	CASSQADRNYGYTF
TRBJ1-1	TRBV9	.	.	TGTGCCAGCAGCGTAGGTGGAGCGATGAACACTGAAGCTTTCTTT	CASSVGGAMNTEAFF
TRBJ2-2	TRBV7-9	once	TRBD2	TGTGCCAGCAGCGAGAGCGGGAGCGGCACCGGGGAGCTGTTTTTT	CASSESGSGTGELFF
TRBJ1-5	TRBV10-1	.	.	TGCGCCAGCAGCGATCAGCCCCAGCATTTT	CASSDQPQHF
TRBJ2-2	TRBV9	.	.	TGTGCCAGCAGCCCCCGGCTCAGGCCTATGAACACCGGGGAGCTGTTTTTT	CASSPRLRPMNTGELFF
TRBJ1-2	TRBV10-3	.	.	TGTGCCATCAAGGCGGCCGGAGGCTATGGCTACACCTTC	CAIKAAGGYGYTF
TRBJ1-3	TRBV7-2	.	TRBD1	TGTGCCAGCAGCTTAAGGGGGACAGGGAGAAACACCATATATTTT	CASSLRGTGRNTIYF
TRBJ1-5	TRBV6-5	.	.	TGTGCCAGCAGCCGTGGTGAGGGTCAGCCCCAGCATTTT	CASSRGEGQPQHF
TRBJ1-2	TRBV29-1	.	.	TGCAGCGTTGAAGTCCGGGGAGCACCTAACTATGGCTACACCTTC	CSVEVRGAPNYGYTF
TRBJ1-5	TRBV4-1	.	TRBD1	TGCGCCAGCAGCCAAGGACAGGGGTGGCAGCCCCAGCATTTT	CASSQGQGWQPQHF
TRBJ2-5	TRBV29-1	.	TRBD1	TGCAGCGTCGAAAGACAGGGGGGAGAGACCCAGTACTTC	CSVERQGGETQYF
TRBJ2-5	TRBV27	few	.	TGTGCCAGCAGTCCACAAGGAGGGACCCAGTACTTC	CASSPQGGTQYF
TRBJ1-2	TRBV7-9	few	.	TGTGCCAGCATCCTCACCCGACAGGAGTCTAACTATGGCTACACCTTC	CASILTRQESNYGYTF
TRBJ1-5	TRBV12-3/TRBV12-4	.	.	TGTGCCAGCAGCGCGGGTTGGCAGCCCCAGCATTTT	CASSAGWQPQHF
TRBJ1-5	TRBV4-1	many	TRBD1	TGCGCCAGCACTATCGTTAAGGGGGCGAATCAGCCCCAGCATTTT	CASTIVKGANQPQHF
TRBJ1-2	TRBV14	.	.	TGTGCCAGCAGCCAAACGTGGCAGATTCCTAACTATGGCTACACCTTC	CASSQTWQIPNYGYTF
TRBJ2-3	TRBV7-9	.	TRBD2	TGTGCCAGCAGCCCAGCTAGCGGGGCAGATACGCAGTATTTT	CASSPASGADTQYF
TRBJ2-6	TRBV30	few	.	TGTGCCTGGAGTCTGGGCAGGGCTGGGGCCAACGTCCTGACTTTC	CAWSLGRAGANVLTF
TRBJ2-5	TRBV11-3	once	.	TGTGCCAGCAGCTTAAACTACCAAGAGACCCAGTACTTC	CASSLNYQETQYF
TRBJ1-4	TRBV2	few	TRBD1	TGTGCCAGCACCTCGCCTCTCCAGGGGGCCTATGAAAAACTGTTTTTT	CASTSPLQGAYEKLFF
TRBJ1-2	TRBV28	.	.	TGTGCCACCCCGGACGGAGGCTATGGCTACACCTTC	CATPDGGYGYTF
TRBJ1-5	TRBV6-5	.	TRBD1	TGTGCCAGCCAGCTACAGGGGGCCAATCAGCCCCAGCATTTT	CASQLQGANQPQHF
TRBJ1-3	TRBV9	.	.	TGTGCCAGCAGCGGCCAGGACTCTGGAAACACCATATATTTT	CASSGQDSGNTIYF
TRBJ2-3	TRBV7-2	.	TRBD1	TGTGCCAGCAGCCGGACAGGGGGTACAGATACGCAGTATTTT	CASSRTGGTDTQYF
TRBJ1-5	TRBV20-1	.	.	TGCAGTGCTAGATCGGGACAGCCCCAGCATTTT	CSARSGQPQHF
TRBJ2-6	TRBV2	.	.	TGTGCCAGCAGTGGGACAGCCTCTGGGGCCAACGTCCTGACTTTC	CASSGTASGANVLTF
TRBJ1-1	TRBV30	once	.	TGTGCCTGGAGTACACAGGGAAACACTGAAGCTTTCTTT	CAWSTQGNTEAFF
TRBJ1-5	TRBV7-2	.	TRBD1	TGTGCCAGCAGCCCTCACTTTCGGGACAGGGCCTTTAGCAATCAGCCCCAGCATTTT	CASSPHFRDRAFSNQPQHF
TRBJ2-3	TRBV19	.	.	TGTGCCAGTAGTATAGGGGGCAGCAAAGATACGCAGTATTTT	CASSIGGSKDTQYF
TRBJ2-1	TRBV7-2	.	TRBD1	TGTGCCAGCAGCTTGGGGGACAGGGGCAATGAGCAGTTCTTC	CASSLGDRGNEQFF